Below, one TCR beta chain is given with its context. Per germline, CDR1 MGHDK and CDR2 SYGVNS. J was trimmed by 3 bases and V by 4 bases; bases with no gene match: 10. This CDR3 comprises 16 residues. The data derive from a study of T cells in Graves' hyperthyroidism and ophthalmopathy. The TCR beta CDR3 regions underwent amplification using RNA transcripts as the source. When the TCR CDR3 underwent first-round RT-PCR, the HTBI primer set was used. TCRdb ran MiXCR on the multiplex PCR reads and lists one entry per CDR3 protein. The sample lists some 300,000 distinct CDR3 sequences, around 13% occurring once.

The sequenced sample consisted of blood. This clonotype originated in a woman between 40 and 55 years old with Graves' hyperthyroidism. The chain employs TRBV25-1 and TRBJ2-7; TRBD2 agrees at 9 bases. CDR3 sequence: CASSGLGLAGIYEQYF. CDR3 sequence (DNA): TGTGCCAGCAGTGGCCTCGGCCTAGCGGGAATCTACGAGCAGTACTTC.